The 23 T cell receptor beta chains listed next were all sequenced from one sample in a study of cytomegalovirus exposure and HLA in healthy donors. The study ran its PCR with 60 Vbeta and 13 Jbeta primers. Using immunoSEQ multiplex PCR, the repertoire was profiled, and TCRdb retains in-frame clones only, with some absent. The data show 100,000 to 150,000 clones, just under 75% seen once. The specimen was PBMCs. The source of these receptors is a man between 60 and 75 years old in good health and CMV-seropositive.

The chain has TRBV10-3 and TRBJ2-5; the D gene is possibly TRBD2 (5 bases). Germline values: CDR1 ENHRY, CDR2 SYGVKD. This CDR3 has 13 amino acids. V was trimmed by 0 bases and J by 3 bases, leaving 5 bases between them. CDR3 sequence reads: CAISESGEETQYF. CDR3 nucleotides: TGTGCCATCAGTGAGTCGGGAGAAGAGACCCAGTACTTC.

CDR3 residues: CATSRELAPVQETQYF. The CDR3 region has the DNA TGTGCCACCAGCAGAGAGCTAGCGCCGGTTCAAGAGACCCAGTACTTC. The chain has TRBV15 and TRBJ2-5, with D perhaps TRBD2 (6 bases). Germline lookup yields CDR1 LNHNV and CDR2 YYDKDF (reference sequence). V lost 0 bases and J 2 bases, leaving 13 bases between the germline ends. CDR3 length: 16 amino acids.

CDR3 sequence reads: CATSFGKGANYGYTF. In DNA form, the CDR3 reads TGTGCCACCAGCTTCGGTAAAGGGGCCAACTATGGCTACACCTTC. This chain joins TRBV15 and TRBJ1-2; tentatively, D is TRBD1 (5 bases). The CDR3 runs 15 residues. Trimming left V 5 bases short and J 2 bases short, with 15 bases between. Per the germline V gene, CDR1 is LNHNV and CDR2 is YYDKDF (reference sequence).

The gene calls are TRBV2 and TRBJ1-6, with 7 bases matching TRBD1. The CDR3 runs to 16 residues. The junction had 4 bases not matched to a gene; V was cut back by 5 bases and J by 0 bases. The germline V gene encodes CDR1 SNHLY and CDR2 FYNNEI. CDR3 nucleotide sequence: TGTGCCAGCAGTTGGACAGGAAGCTCCTATAATTCACCCCTCCACTTT. Translation gives CASSWTGSSYNSPLHF.

The chain links TRBV10-3 to TRBJ1-1, with D tentatively TRBD1 (5 bases). V was cut by 0 bases and J by 3 bases, with 14 bases left in between. CDR3 length equals 16 residues. Germline lookup yields CDR1 ENHRY and CDR2 SYGVKD. Here the CDR3 DNA reads TGTGCCATCAGTGAGTCGTATGGGGGGGTTGACACTGAAGCTTTCTTT. This gives the protein CAISESYGGVDTEAFF.

The chain carries TRBV30 and TRBJ1-2; the D gene is possibly TRBD1 (6 bases). Deletions cut 0 bases from V and 8 bases from J, with 16 bases between. Germline V gene lookup returns CDR1 GTSNPN and CDR2 SVGIG (reference sequence). The CDR3 loop spans 14 amino acids. CDR3 protein: CAWSVQEGVGGYTF. The CDR3, as DNA: TGTGCCTGGAGTGTACAAGAGGGGGTCGGGGGCTACACCTTC.

This rearrangement joins TRBV7-9 to TRBJ2-2, with D possibly TRBD1 on 5 matching bases. Between the trimmed V and J ends, which lost 2 bases and 2 bases, there was a span of 12 bases. Germline V gives CDR1 SEHNR, CDR2 FQNEAQ (reference sequence). This CDR3 is 16 amino acids long. The CDR3 coding sequence is TGTGCCAGCAGCTTAACCTATGGGGCTAACACCGGGGAGCTGTTTTTT. Encoded protein: CASSLTYGANTGELFF.

The chain's CDR3 is CASSEPGADTQYF. In DNA form, the CDR3 reads TGTGCCAGCAGTGAGCCTGGGGCCGATACGCAGTATTTT. The V call is TRBV6-4, the J call TRBJ2-3, with a weak D call TRBD1 (5 bases). CDR1 and CDR2 from the germline V gene are MRHNA and SNTAGT. There are 13 residues in the CDR3. V was cut by 3 bases and J by 6 bases, with 10 bases left in between.

The genes are TRBV9 and TRBJ2-5, with 11 bases fitting TRBD2. Trimming took 0 bases from V and 0 from J; bases not matched to a gene: 10. The CDR3 sequence is 19 residues long. From germline, CDR1 is SGDLS and CDR2 YYNGEE. The CDR3 spells CASSVAPLAGGPYQETQYF. The CDR3 nucleotides read TGTGCCAGCAGCGTAGCTCCTCTAGCGGGGGGCCCGTACCAAGAGACCCAGTACTTC.

The chain is built from TRBV6-5 and TRBJ1-1; D possibly corresponds to TRBD1 (5 bases). The V gene lost 7 bases and the J gene lost 5 bases, with 20 bases spanning the gap. The CDR3 loop spans 15 amino acids. CDR1 is MNHEY, CDR2 SVGAGI, per germline. CDR3 bases: TGTGCCAGCACCCTTGAACCGGGGGTTCATACTGAAGCTTTCTTT. Residues: CASTLEPGVHTEAFF.

V and J are TRBV28 and TRBJ2-7; TRBD2 matches 9 bases. The CDR3 loop spans 15 amino acids. Per the germline V gene, CDR1 is MDHEN and CDR2 is SYDVKM. Trimming took 6 bases from V and 5 from J; bases not matched to a gene: 11. CDR3 sequence (DNA): TGTGCCAGCAGCTTAGGCGGGGGGGCGACGAACGAGCAGTACTTC. This gives the protein CASSLGGGATNEQYF.

This clone was observed a single time. The J gene is TRBJ2-3, the V gene TRBV28, with D tentatively TRBD2 (5 bases). This CDR3 contains 12 residues. Germline V gives CDR1 MDHEN, CDR2 SYDVKM. The V end lost 2 bases, the J end lost 14 bases, and 14 bases lay between the germline ends. This chain's CDR3 is CASSLEGKPGYF. CDR3 bases: TGTGCCAGCAGTTTAGAGGGTAAACCAGGGTATTTT.

This chain connects TRBV4-1 to TRBJ2-7; 7 bases map to TRBD1. The CDR3 length is 13 residues. V trimming: 5 bases; J trimming: 3 bases; junction bases outside the gene matches: 4. CDR1 is MGHRA and CDR2 is YSYEKL in the germline V gene. The CDR3 coding sequence is TGCGCCAGCAGCAGGACAGGCGTCTACGAGCAGTACTTC. It is translated as CASSRTGVYEQYF.

The CDR3 region is CASSGGDRVTFF. CDR3 sequence (DNA): TGTGCCAGCAGTGGCGGGGACAGGGTAACTTTCTTT. V is TRBV2 and J is TRBJ1-1; 9 nucleotides align to TRBD1. The CDR3 runs to 12 residues. V dropped 4 bases and J dropped 12; count of bases not matched to a gene: 6. Germline CDR1 reads SNHLY; CDR2 reads FYNNEI.

This clone was seen once. The V and J genes are TRBV19 and TRBJ1-2, with D tentatively TRBD1 (6 bases). CDR1 and CDR2 (germline): LNHDA, SQIVND (reference sequence). The CDR3 extends over 17 amino acids. V was pared by 1 base and J by 4 bases, with 19 bases between. The CDR3 region is CASSIVAALTGRYGYTF. The CDR3 nucleotides are TGTGCCAGTAGTATAGTTGCCGCATTAACAGGGCGCTATGGCTACACCTTC.

This chain uses TRBV19 with TRBJ1-1, with D perhaps TRBD1 (5 bases). The CDR3 is 16 residues long. In germline, CDR1 is LNHDA, CDR2 SQIVND (reference sequence). Deletions cut 3 bases from V and 1 base from J, with 15 bases between. CDR3 sequence reads: CASSMAGGVRNTEAFF. The CDR3, as DNA: TGTGCCAGTAGTATGGCGGGGGGAGTGCGGAACACTGAAGCTTTCTTT.

This clone was found a few times. The CDR3 region is CASKSGGYTEAFF. The CDR3 nucleotides read TGTGCCAGCAAATCGGGGGGATACACTGAAGCTTTCTTT. The chain is built from TRBV28 and TRBJ1-1; a possible D gene is TRBD1 (5 bases). V was clipped by 7 bases and J by 3 bases, with 12 bases between them. CDR1 and CDR2 from the germline V gene are MDHEN and SYDVKM. This CDR3 spans 13 amino acids.

The chain uses TRBV28 and TRBJ1-2; D might be TRBD1 (6 bases). The CDR3 is 14 amino acids. V lost 3 bases to trimming and J lost 6 bases, with 14 bases between them. Germline CDR1 is MDHEN and CDR2 is SYDVKM. The CDR3 is CASSLGGAANGYTF. CDR3 nucleotide sequence: TGTGCCAGCAGTTTGGGGGGGGCCGCCAATGGCTACACCTTC.

A word on this clone: At one end the junction does not follow the germline gene, possibly because of a read error. The genes are TRBV7-9 and TRBJ1-4; 8 positions agree with TRBD1. The length of the CDR3 is 17 residues. Germline CDR1 reads SEHNR; CDR2 reads FQNEAQ (reference sequence). CDR3 loop: CSSSSTDRAATNEKLFF. The CDR3 coding sequence is TGTTCCAGCAGTTCCACGGACAGGGCCGCAACTAATGAAAAACTGTTTTTT.

This clone was seen a handful of times. V gene TRBV6-5 combines with J gene TRBJ1-5, with TRBD1 identical over 7 bases. Per the germline V gene, CDR1 is MNHEY and CDR2 is SVGAGI. The CDR3 length is 13 residues. J was trimmed by 9 bases and V by 7 bases; bases with no gene match: 9. The CDR3 loop reads CASTLTGRLPQHF. CDR3 nucleotide sequence: TGTGCCAGCACCTTGACAGGGAGACTGCCCCAGCATTTT.

The gene calls are TRBV15 and TRBJ1-2; 8 bases fit TRBD1. V was pared by 1 base and J by 8 bases, with 6 bases of the junction left unmatched. CDR3 size: 14 residues. Germline-derived CDR1 and CDR2 are LNHNV and YYDKDF (reference sequence). The DNA of the CDR3 is TGTGCCACCAGCAGAGCGACAGGGGTGGTCGGCTACACCTTC. It is translated as CATSRATGVVGYTF.

V is TRBV11-1 and J is TRBJ2-1, with 8 bases that match TRBD1. CDR1 and CDR2 from the germline V gene are SGHAT and FQDESV (reference sequence). The trim removed 5 bases at V and 7 bases at J, leaving 13 bases unmatched. The CDR3 loop spans 16 amino acids. The CDR3 bases are TGTGCCAGCAGCGCCCGGTCGCAGGGGGCGAGGAATGAGCAGTTCTTC. This codes for CASSARSQGARNEQFF.

V and J are TRBV7-9 and TRBJ2-7, with 8 nucleotides matching TRBD1. The CDR3 length is 14 residues. The germline V gene encodes CDR1 SEHNR and CDR2 FQNEAQ (reference sequence). Trimming removed 5 bases from V and 0 bases from J; junction bases left unmatched: 3. CDR3 sequence: CASSRTGGSYEQYF. CDR3 coding DNA: TGTGCCAGCAGCCGTACAGGGGGCTCCTACGAGCAGTACTTC. Full variable domain (remainder filled in from reference TRBV7-9 and TRBJ2-7): DTGVSQNPRHKITKRGQNVTFRCDPISEHNRLYWYRQTLGQGPEFLTYFQNEAQLEKSRLLSDRFSAERPKGSFSTLEIQRTEQGDSAMYLCASSRTGGSYEQYFGPGTRLTVT.